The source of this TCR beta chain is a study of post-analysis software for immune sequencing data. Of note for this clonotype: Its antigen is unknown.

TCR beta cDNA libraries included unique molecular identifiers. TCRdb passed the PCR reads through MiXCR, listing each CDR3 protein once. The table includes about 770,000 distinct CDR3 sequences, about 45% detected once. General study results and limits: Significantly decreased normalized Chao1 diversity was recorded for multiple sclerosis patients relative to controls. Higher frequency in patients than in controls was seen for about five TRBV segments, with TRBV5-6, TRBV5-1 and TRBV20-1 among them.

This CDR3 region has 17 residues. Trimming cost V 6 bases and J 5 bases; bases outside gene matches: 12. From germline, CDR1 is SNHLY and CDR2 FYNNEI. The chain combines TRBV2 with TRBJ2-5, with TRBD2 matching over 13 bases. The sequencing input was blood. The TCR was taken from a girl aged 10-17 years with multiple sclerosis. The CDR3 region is CASSSLTSGRADETQYF. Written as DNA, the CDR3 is TGTGCCAGCAGCTCTCTTACTAGCGGGAGGGCCGATGAGACCCAGTACTTC.